This T cell receptor (beta chain) derives from a study of a mutant IDH1 vaccine in newly diagnosed glioma. Study details: Treated patients had a mean age of 40.4 years and a 62.5% male, around 38% female split.

The V end lost 5 bases, the J end lost 2 bases, and 19 bases lay between the germline ends. The CDR3 runs to 17 residues. Germline V gene sequence: CDR1 SEHNR, CDR2 FQNEAQ (reference sequence). Of note for this clone: Antigen specificity is unknown.

Libraries were prepared by immunoSEQ multiplex PCR; TCRdb keeps only in-frame clonotypes and omits some of them. The repertoire has about 40,000 clones, 90% to 95% of them found once; the top ten carry roughly 2.6%. Time point meaning: week 5, during vaccination. Every single dose of the vaccine, 300 ug of mutant IDH1 20-mer peptide, came with topical imiquimod. The chain employs TRBV7-9 and TRBJ2-1, with TRBD2 as a possible D gene (6 bases). Sequenced material: PBMCs, taken from a glioma patient whose treatment included an IDH1 peptide vaccine. This sequence was found in a man aged 45-65 years with glioma. CDR3 DNA sequence: TGTGCCAGCAGCCCCCGGGGAGGCAGAGGAACCTACAATGAGCAGTTCTTC. Encoded protein: CASSPRGGRGTYNEQFF.